This T cell receptor beta chain appears in the sequencing data of a study of blood T cell repertoires in COVID-19. Method: immunoSEQ multiplex PCR; TCRdb's copy keeps in-frame clones and lacks some. The sample includes about 380,000 clones, 80% to 90% of them seen just once. This TCR derives from a man aged 30-40 years who had recovered from COVID-19. The source material was PBMCs or T cells enriched from blood (not recorded which).

The CDR3 bases are TGTGCCAGCAGACGACAGCCGAGCTCTGGAAACACCATATATTTT. It is translated as CASRRQPSSGNTIYF. V and J are TRBV6-5 and TRBJ1-3; TRBD1 is a possible D gene (5 bases). Germline CDR1 MNHEY, CDR2 SVGAGI. This CDR3 is built from 15 residues. V was shortened by 6 bases and J by 0 bases, with 12 bases between the two germline ends.